This entry is about one T cell receptor beta chain. Its antigen is still unknown. This sample stems from a study of beta chain features in type 1 diabetes. Expressed TCRB transcripts were sequenced after all isolated RNA was converted to cDNA. Method: immunoSEQ multiplex PCR; TCRdb's copy keeps in-frame clones and lacks some. Counted here are around 97,000 clones, 25% to 35% occurring once; the ten biggest clones make up roughly 0.5%. Study-wide results and caveats: All four CD4+ subsets of Type 1 diabetes patients contained TCRB CDR3s that were moderately but significantly shorter.

Germline V gene sequence: CDR1 SGHNT, CDR2 YYREEE (reference sequence). There are 15 residues in the CDR3. With V trimmed by 4 bases and J by 3 bases, 9 bases remained unmatched. The TCR was taken from a woman aged 18-35 years with type 1 diabetes. The chain has TRBV5-4 and TRBJ2-7; 8 bases align to TRBD2. The sample taken for sequencing was central memory CD4+ T cells from blood. DNA for the CDR3: TGTGCCAGCAGCGGGGGGTCTAGCGGGCTCTACGAGCAGTACTTC. Protein sequence: CASSGGSSGLYEQYF.